This TCR beta chain was documented in a study of human T cells and chemical hapten exposure. As for the study in general: The variation in per-sample TCR yields arose mainly from small differences in pooled library volumes.

Germline V lookup: CDR1 SGHTA, CDR2 FQGNSA. The J segment lost 2 bases and the V segment lost 5 bases, leaving 4 bases of the junction unmatched. This CDR3 is built from 15 residues. As for time point: patch test 3, about 24 weeks after DPC sensitization. Treatment described: therapeutic diphenylcyclopropenone sensitization with weekly scalp DPC. TCRdb reprocessed the RACE reads via MiXCR and lists one record per CDR3 protein. Seen here are tens of thousands of distinct CDR3 sequences, 9.9% observed once, and the top ten hold approximately 17%. The input for sequencing was whole blood, taken in connection with sensitization to the hapten diphenylcyclopropenone (DPC). This sequence was found in a woman in her thirties or forties with alopecia areata. Some clones in this sample may be carry-over from other donors' samples. This chain links TRBV7-2 with TRBJ2-7; 12 nucleotides line up with TRBD1. CDR3 nucleotides: TGTGCCAGCAGCCTGGGACAGGGGGCGACCTACGAGCAGTACTTC. It encodes CASSLGQGATYEQYF.